This T cell receptor (beta chain) was documented in a study of blood T cell repertoires in COVID-19 (dated by TCRdb to about 2020). About the investigation overall: The collaborator samples originated in the United States, Italy and Spain and spanned the acute and convalescent phases of COVID-19. The prospective study material was composed of cDNA or gDNA derived from T cells, B-cell-depleted T cells, or PBMCs. Subjects who had been exposed to COVID-19, were actively infected with it, or had recovered from it provided the deeply sampled blood TCRbeta repertoires that made up the dataset. The repertoires were released in a freely available public database intended as a resource for research on the immune response to SARS-CoV-2. Samples came from the ongoing ImmuneRACE study (first 160 participants) plus 1,254 subjects from 6 global collaborators. A de-identified subject ID, COVID-19 status, age in years and sex were almost always included in the sample metadata. HLA class I and class II types, where available, came from metadata supplied by the sample provider rather than from assay-based typing.

A word on this clone: Which antigen it targets is not known. Base qualities are not at hand, and no much larger clone is one base apart.

The collaborating institutions used their own protocols to collect whole blood in K2EDTA tubes. Collaborator samples were shipped for TCRbeta analysis as frozen whole blood, isolated PBMCs, or DNA extracted from either sample type. TCRbeta CDR3 regions were amplified from genomic DNA by means of the immunoSEQ Assay, a bias-controlled multiplex PCR. The paper's data handling went like this. Within the assay, amplification of reference gene primers was used to estimate how many nucleated cells each sample contained. To quantify the absolute abundance of each unique TCRbeta CDR3 rearrangement, sequence reads were collapsed and filtered. For each sample, productive Simpson clonality was calculated as the square root of Simpson's diversity index across productive rearrangements. TCRdb took over this immuneACCESS table, retaining in-frame rearrangements with V and J assigned. Such tables are incomplete; in checked studies, under half of the missing clones stem from an unresolved V gene, and the remainder is unexplained. Clone size and V and J calls were adopted from that table, with D and trimming inferred from the DNA. The sample yields more than 150,000 clones; roughly nine tenths were counted once. The ten most abundant clones make up 15% of the sample.

Study-wide findings and limitations: Clinical and demographic metadata were provided uncurated, with the amount varying by source and participant.

Looking up the germline V gene yields CDR1 MDHEN and CDR2 SYDVKM. Reading from cysteine to phenylalanine, the CDR3 counts 15 amino acids. The sequence is cut down to CDR3 DNA, 45 bases in frame from base 1. Deletion took 5 bases off V and 1 base off J, with a span of 9 bases between the germline ends. The chain links TRBV28 with TRBJ2-6; the D gene cannot be named for sure. This receptor was taken from a woman in her forties with acute or convalescent COVID-19. Sequences were obtained from peripheral blood. The CDR3 sequence is CASSPPGSGANVLTF. The DNA sequence follows: TGTGCCAGCAGTCCCCCCGGGTCTGGGGCCAACGTCCTGACTTTC.